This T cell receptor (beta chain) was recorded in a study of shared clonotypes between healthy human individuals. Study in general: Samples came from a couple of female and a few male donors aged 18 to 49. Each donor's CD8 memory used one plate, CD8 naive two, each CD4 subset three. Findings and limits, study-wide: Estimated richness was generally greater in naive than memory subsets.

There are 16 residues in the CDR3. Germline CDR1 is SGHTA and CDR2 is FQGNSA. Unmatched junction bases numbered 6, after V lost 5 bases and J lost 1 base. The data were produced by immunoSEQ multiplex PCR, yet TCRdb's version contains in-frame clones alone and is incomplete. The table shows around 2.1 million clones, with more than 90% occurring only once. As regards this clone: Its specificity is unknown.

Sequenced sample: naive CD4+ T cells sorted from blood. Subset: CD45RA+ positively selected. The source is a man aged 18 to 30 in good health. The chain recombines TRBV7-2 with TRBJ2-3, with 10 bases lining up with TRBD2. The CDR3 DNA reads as TGTGCCAGCAGCCCGACTAGCGGGCAGGGCACAGATACGCAGTATTTT. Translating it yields CASSPTSGQGTDTQYF.